The 2 T cell receptor beta chains reported below all come from one sample, sequenced in a study of T cells in Graves' hyperthyroidism and ophthalmopathy. TCR beta CDR3 sequences were amplified from RNA transcripts. The primer set for the first-round RT-PCR of the TCR CDR3 was HTBI. TCRdb processed the multiplex PCR reads anew with MiXCR; each CDR3 protein has one entry. This sample has approximately 520,000 distinct CDR3 sequences; approximately 25% occur once, and the top ten carry about 10%. Input material: blood. Receptors were obtained from a woman aged 25 to 45 with Graves' ophthalmopathy.

The V gene is TRBV27, the J gene TRBJ1-2; tentatively, D is TRBD1 (5 bases). Trimming stripped 3 bases from V and 5 bases from J, with 13 bases between. The CDR3 sequence is 14 residues long. Germline lookup yields CDR1 MNHEY and CDR2 SMNVEV (reference sequence). The CDR3 nucleotides are TGTGCCAGCAGTTTCCAGGGAGGAGATTATGGCTACACCTTC. Translated: CASSFQGGDYGYTF.

This clonotype has more than one count but fewer than ten. This chain connects TRBV6-5 to TRBJ1-6; 8 bases line up with TRBD1. This CDR3 has 15 amino acids. Germline CDR1 is MNHEY and CDR2 is SVGAGI. Germline trimming cut 2 bases from V and 6 bases from J; bases unmatched to any gene: 3. CDR3 nucleotides: TGTGCCAGCAGTTACGCGGACAGGGTTAATTCACCCCTCCACTTT. Translating gives CASSYADRVNSPLHF.